A selection of T cell receptor beta chains follows, all from one sample in a study of blood T cell repertoires in COVID-19. Assay used: immunoSEQ multiplex PCR; TCRdb lists only in-frame clones, some missing. The table records 300,000 to 450,000 clones, 88% of them present only once. Sequencing input: PBMCs or T cells enriched from blood (not recorded which). The receptors were sampled from a woman under 40 who had been exposed to COVID-19. Each CDR3 is given without its conserved first and last residue. A D gene is named only where the DNA matches it firmly.

v_call,j_call,d_call,cdr3_length,cdr3_aa
TRBV5-1,TRBJ2-1,TRBD1,14,ASSLEGGGGDNEQF
TRBV5-1,TRBJ1-1,-,12,ASSFRGMNTEAF
TRBV9,TRBJ2-7,TRBD1,12,ASSVARDSYEQY
TRBV28,TRBJ1-2,TRBD1,13,ASSLFSEQGYGYT
TRBV27,TRBJ1-4,-,11,ASSNRVVEKLF
TRBV29-1,TRBJ2-2,-,11,SVSGRITGELF
TRBV5-1,TRBJ1-1,-,11,ASSPGWNTEAF
TRBV27,TRBJ2-2,-,11,ASRSLGGGELF
TRBV4-1,TRBJ2-1,TRBD1,15,ASSLGLQGAGDNEQF
TRBV9,TRBJ1-3,-,14,ASSASDSRWGNTIY
TRBV6-1,TRBJ1-5,-,16,ASSEALTGIGSNQPQH
TRBV19,TRBJ1-5,-,11,ASSEGGTEAQH
TRBV7-7,TRBJ2-5,TRBD1,13,ASSERTGGEETQY
TRBV7-9,TRBJ1-6,-,14,ASSGEGTNDNSPLH
TRBV7-7,TRBJ2-5,-,13,ASSLGVGAGETQY
TRBV5-1,TRBJ1-3,TRBD1,15,ASSSGTGGMPGNTIY
TRBV6-5,TRBJ2-7,TRBD2,12,ASSSSGLAYEQY
TRBV12-2,TRBJ1-5,-,14,ASRPLPGRADQPQH
TRBV6-5,TRBJ2-7,TRBD2,12,ASSHRDYNYEQY
TRBV6-5,TRBJ2-2,TRBD2,12,ATGGGENTGELF
TRBV19,TRBJ2-7,TRBD1,11,ASTRTGTYEQY
TRBV28,TRBJ1-2,TRBD1,12,ASSLFGTGVGYT
TRBV11-2,TRBJ2-2,-,13,ASSLGGGRTGELF
TRBV9,TRBJ2-3,-,13,ASSVRGTLTDTQY
TRBV7-9,TRBJ1-4,-,11,ASSLAPLQKLF
TRBV7-2,TRBJ2-1,-,15,ASSLVAGSAGDNEQF
TRBV6-2/TRBV6-3,TRBJ1-2,-,13,ASSPSTGLFYGYT
TRBV28,TRBJ1-2,TRBD1,13,ASNEPGTGNYGYT
TRBV29-1,TRBJ2-5,TRBD2,13,SVERGGTIQETQY
TRBV3-1/TRBV3-2,TRBJ1-2,-,10,ASSLNEEGYT
TRBV2,TRBJ2-3,TRBD2,16,ASSLGTSGSVYTDTQY
TRBV6-5,TRBJ2-5,TRBD1,13,ASKKAGQGAETQY